A single sample is the source of the 24 T cell receptor beta chains below, sequenced in a study of technical replicates of blood from a few donors. Here immunoSEQ multiplex PCR was the method, and the copy in TCRdb shows in-frame clones only, minus some. The sample comprises tens of thousands of clones, 97% of which are singletons, and 0.19% rests with the top ten. Sequencing was done on a sample of T cells isolated from PBMCs. These receptors were taken from a human donor in good health.

This chain links TRBV21-1 with TRBJ2-5; TRBD1 is the table's D call, not checked against the DNA. TRBV21-1 is assigned pseudogene status. The length of the CDR3 is 17 residues. The CDR3 protein is CASSKAMGALYQETQYF. CDR3 coding DNA: TGTGCCAGCAGCAAAGCAATGGGGGCCTTGTACCAAGAGACCCAGTACTTC.

The genes are TRBV5-4 and TRBJ1-4; D gene uncertain. The V end lost 1 base, the J end lost 0 bases, and 16 bases lay between the germline ends. Germline V gives CDR1 SGHNT, CDR2 YYREEE (reference sequence). This CDR3 contains 18 residues. The CDR3 coding sequence is TGTGCCAGCAGCTTGAGTTGGGGTGGGAGGTCAACTAATGAAAAACTGTTTTTT. Its translation is CASSLSWGGRSTNEKLFF.

The chain employs TRBV5-1 and TRBJ2-5; weak D call: TRBD1 (5 bases). The CDR3 runs 14 residues. The ends were cut back, 5 bases at V and 2 bases at J, with 13 bases in the middle. Germline CDR1 SGHRS, CDR2 YFSETQ. For the CDR3, the DNA is TGCGCCAGCAGTTGGCGACAGCAACAAGAGACCCAGTACTTC. This translates into CASSWRQQQETQYF.

This chain links TRBV6-5 with TRBJ2-1; D is possibly TRBD2 (6 bases). V dropped 4 bases and J dropped 7 bases, with 11 bases sitting between them. CDR3 length equals 13 residues. CDR1 and CDR2 (germline): MNHEY, SVGAGI. The chain's CDR3 is CASSFSGGNEQFF. CDR3 coding DNA: TGTGCCAGCAGTTTTAGTGGGGGGAATGAGCAGTTCTTC.

The chain couples TRBV30 to TRBJ1-1; 8 nucleotides align to TRBD1. Trimming removed 3 bases from V and 4 bases from J; junction bases left unmatched: 4. The CDR3 has 13 amino acids. Germline CDR1 is GTSNPN and CDR2 is SVGIG (reference sequence). The CDR3 DNA sequence: TGTGCCTGGAGAAGGACAGGGTCCACTGAAGCTTTCTTT. Translating it yields CAWRRTGSTEAFF.

This sequence joins TRBV12-5 and TRBJ1-2; 12 bases are a match to TRBD1. J gave up 6 bases and V 1 base, and 15 bases lay outside the gene matches. The germline V gene encodes CDR1 LGHNT and CDR2 FRNRAP. The CDR3 runs to 19 residues. This CDR3 reads CASGLARSGTGGFEDGYTF. The CDR3 DNA follows: TGTGCTAGTGGTTTGGCCCGGTCCGGGACAGGGGGCTTCGAGGATGGCTACACCTTC.

This rearrangement joins TRBV5-6 to TRBJ1-3; TRBD1 aligns across 7 bases. After removal of 4 bases from V and 0 bases from J, the junction contained 4 bases not matched to a gene. The germline V gene encodes CDR1 SGHDT and CDR2 YYEEEE. The CDR3 spans 15 residues. Here the CDR3 DNA reads TGTGCCAGCAGCAAGGACAGGTACTCTGGAAACACCATATATTTT. This codes for CASSKDRYSGNTIYF.

This chain joins TRBV6-6 and TRBJ1-1; TRBD1 agrees at 7 bases. Losses at the gene ends were 2 bases for V and 3 bases for J; bases not matched to a gene: 9. The CDR3 length is 16 residues. Germline assignment: CDR1 MNHNY and CDR2 SVGAGI (reference sequence). In DNA form, the CDR3 reads TGTGCCAGCAGTTACCGTACGACAGGGTCGGACACTGAAGCTTTCTTT. The encoded protein is CASSYRTTGSDTEAFF.

The rearrangement links TRBV18 to TRBJ2-1, with 10 bases matching TRBD2. V trimming: 0 bases; J trimming: 6 bases; junction bases outside the gene matches: 8. Per the germline V gene, CDR1 is KGHSH and CDR2 is LQKENI. There are 17 residues in the CDR3. CDR3 nucleotide sequence: TGTGCCAGCTCACCACCCCAACTAGCGGGAAGGGGCAATGAGCAGTTCTTC. The encoded protein is CASSPPQLAGRGNEQFF. The entire variable domain, with the rest obtained from reference TRBV18 and TRBJ2-1, is as follows: NAGVMQNPRHLVRRRGQEARLRCSPMKGHSHVYWYRQLPEEGLKFMVYLQKENIIDESGMPKERFSAEFPKEGPSILRIQQVVRGDSAAYFCASSPPQLAGRGNEQFFGPGTRLTVL.

The J gene is TRBJ2-5, the V gene TRBV9, with TRBD1 matching over 7 bases. The length of the CDR3 is 14 residues. Germline V lookup: CDR1 SGDLS, CDR2 YYNGEE. With 4 bases clipped from V and 5 bases from J, the junction kept 8 bases outside the gene matches. DNA for the CDR3: TGTGCCAGCAGCATCCGGGACAGAGGGGAGACCCAGTACTTC. This translates into CASSIRDRGETQYF.

The chain employs TRBV6-1 and TRBJ2-5, with TRBD1 as a possible D gene (6 bases). Germline V gene sequence: CDR1 MNHNS, CDR2 SASEGT. The length of the CDR3 is 14 residues. Trimming took 5 bases from V and 5 from J, leaving 15 bases between them. CDR3 nucleotides: TGTGCCAGCAGTCCTAACAGGGATGTTGAGACCCAGTACTTC. It encodes CASSPNRDVETQYF.

This chain uses TRBV2 with TRBJ2-7; 8 bases are a match to TRBD1. The CDR3 covers 17 residues. CDR1 SNHLY and CDR2 FYNNEI come from the germline V gene. Unmatched junction bases numbered 15, after V lost 3 bases and J lost 5 bases. CDR3 DNA sequence: TGTGCCAGCAGTGATGTTCTTCCCGGACAGGGATTAAACGAGCAGTACTTC. Translated: CASSDVLPGQGLNEQYF.

The chain is built from TRBV29-1 and TRBJ2-2, with D possibly matching TRBD2 (6 bases). This CDR3 is built from 15 residues. Germline CDR1 reads SQVTM; CDR2 reads ANQGSEA. With 2 bases removed from V and 2 bases from J, the gap between germline ends came to 12 bases. This CDR3 reads CSVESGTLNTGELFF. For the CDR3, the DNA is TGCAGCGTTGAATCCGGGACTCTAAACACCGGGGAGCTGTTTTTT.

This chain joins TRBV30 and TRBJ1-1; no firm D call. CDR1 and CDR2 (germline): GTSNPN, SVGIG (reference sequence). The CDR3 runs 16 residues. The V end was cut by 5 bases, the J end by 0 bases, with 19 bases between. The CDR3 loop is CAWVSRLRQLNTEAFF. The DNA of the CDR3 is TGTGCCTGGGTCTCAAGGTTGCGGCAGTTGAACACTGAAGCTTTCTTT.

This chain uses TRBV30 with TRBJ1-1, with a weak D call TRBD1 (5 bases). CDR1 and CDR2 from the germline V gene are GTSNPN and SVGIG (reference sequence). V gave up 4 bases and J gave up 1 base, with 10 bases separating them. The CDR3 consists of 13 residues. This chain's CDR3 is CAWIAGGNTEAFF. In nucleotides, the CDR3 is TGTGCCTGGATAGCGGGGGGGAACACTGAAGCTTTCTTT.

V is TRBV5-4 and J is TRBJ2-7; 7 nucleotides align to TRBD1. V lost 0 bases and J lost 5; bases outside the gene matches: 8. The CDR3 is made up of 15 amino acids. CDR1 is SGHNT and CDR2 is YYREEE in the germline V gene (reference sequence). This CDR3 reads CASSLDFHRGHEQYF. The CDR3 DNA follows: TGTGCCAGCAGCTTGGACTTCCACAGGGGCCACGAGCAGTACTTC. Looking up the rest from reference TRBV5-4 and TRBJ2-7 gives the full variable domain: ETGVTQSPTHLIKTRGQQVTLRCSSQSGHNTVSWYQQALGQGPQFIFQYYREEENGRGNFPPRFSGLQFPNYSSELNVNALELDDSALYLCASSLDFHRGHEQYFGPGTRLTVT.

The chain uses TRBV5-6 and TRBJ1-5; perhaps TRBD1 as D (6 bases). Trimming removed 0 bases at V and 7 bases at J, with 17 bases between. The V gene's germline CDR1 is SGHDT and CDR2 YYEEEE. CDR3 length: 16 amino acids. DNA of the CDR3: TGTGCCAGCAGCTTGGTATCTAACAGGGATGGACAGCCCCAGCATTTT. Protein sequence: CASSLVSNRDGQPQHF.

This rearrangement joins TRBV7-2 to TRBJ2-1; TRBD2 matches 13 bases. Looked up from germline, CDR1 is SGHTA and CDR2 is FQGNSA. V lost 3 bases, J lost 8 bases, and 10 bases stayed unmatched. CDR3 length equals 17 residues. CDR3 coding DNA: TGTGCCAGCAGCTTTGCCCGGACTAGCGGGAGTCTATATGAGCAGTTCTTC. The encoded protein is CASSFARTSGSLYEQFF.

The rearrangement uses TRBV4-1 and TRBJ2-5; TRBD1 agrees at 9 bases. The junction had 3 bases not matched to a gene; V was cut back by 2 bases and J by 2 bases. CDR1 is MGHRA, CDR2 YSYEKL, per germline. The CDR3 is 15 amino acids. CDR3 sequence (DNA): TGCGCCAGCAGCCAAATGACAGGGGGACAAGAGACCCAGTACTTC. Its translation: CASSQMTGGQETQYF.

CDR3 sequence reads: CASSPSGQILLYGYTF. The CDR3 DNA follows: TGTGCCAGCTCACCTTCAGGACAGATACTTCTATATGGCTACACCTTC. The chain couples TRBV18 to TRBJ1-2, with D perhaps TRBD1 (6 bases). Per the germline V gene, CDR1 is KGHSH and CDR2 is LQKENI. This CDR3 is built from 16 residues. With 3 bases removed from V and 5 bases from J, the gap between germline ends came to 19 bases.

This rearrangement joins TRBV2 to TRBJ1-2, with TRBD1 as a possible D gene (6 bases). Germline V lookup: CDR1 SNHLY, CDR2 FYNNEI. Trimming removed 3 bases at V and 6 bases at J, with 20 bases between. The length of the CDR3 is 16 residues. CDR3 nucleotide sequence: TGTGCCAGCAGTGAGAGGGCAGGGGATGCAGCCAATGGCTACACCTTC. This codes for CASSERAGDAANGYTF.

The chain employs TRBV5-1 and TRBJ1-4; 9 bases fit TRBD1. J lost 6 bases, V lost 5 bases, and 5 bases had no gene match. The length of the CDR3 is 14 residues. Germline V CDR1 and CDR2: SGHRS, YFSETQ. The CDR3 DNA sequence: TGCGCCAGCAGACTACAGGGGGCGCATGAAAAACTGTTTTTT. The encoded protein is CASRLQGAHEKLFF.

This clone appeared a single time. The rearrangement joins TRBV27 to TRBJ2-7; 8 nucleotides match TRBD1. The V and J ends lost 8 bases and 1 base, in that order; junction bases with no gene match: 1. CDR1 and CDR2 from the germline V gene are MNHEY and SMNVEV (reference sequence). This CDR3 has 12 residues. The CDR3 loop reads CASGQGSYEQYF. The CDR3 DNA sequence: TGTGCCAGCGGACAGGGATCCTACGAGCAGTACTTC.

The V call is TRBV27, the J call TRBJ1-5; D gene ambiguous. V lost 4 bases, J lost 0 bases, and 10 bases lay in between. The CDR3 has 15 amino acids. The germline CDR1 and CDR2 sequences are MNHEY and SMNVEV (reference sequence). The CDR3 protein is CASSSEGYSNQPQHF. The CDR3 DNA reads as TGTGCCAGCAGTTCCGAGGGATATAGCAATCAGCCCCAGCATTTT.